A selection of T cell receptor beta chains follows, all from one sample in a study of monozygotic twins with inflammatory bowel disease. Following a re-call of the 5' RACE reads, TCRdb has one entry per CDR3 protein and lacks DNA. The clone table shows more than 300,000 distinct CDR3 sequences, with the ten largest holding less than 6.5%. The sequencing input was blood. The receptors stem from a human donor with ulcerative colitis or Crohn's disease, or a healthy co-twin of an affected twin (not recorded which). Each CDR3 is given with its conserved first and last residue.

TRBJ1-1,TRBV6-2/TRBV6-3,CASSLTGGGNTEAFF
TRBJ2-1,TRBV20-1,CSAIQGGSYNEQFF
TRBJ1-5,TRBV10-3,CAMSDKNSNQPQHF
TRBJ2-1,TRBV10-3,CAISELVGRLWNEQFF
TRBJ2-1,TRBV27,CASSLIPYNEQFF
TRBJ2-2,TRBV28,CASTRGGTGELFF
TRBJ1-6,TRBV4-2,CASSQVAQSYNSPLHF
TRBJ2-7,TRBV5-1,CASSLAGQGVYEQYF
TRBJ1-1,TRBV10-3,CAIGQTNTEAFF
TRBJ2-1,TRBV20-1,CSARKRGGSSYNEQFF
TRBJ1-1,TRBV27,CASSLSGTGLNTEAFF
TRBJ2-2,TRBV6-2/TRBV6-3,CASSYGGGELFF
TRBJ2-3,TRBV7-2,CASSLAGGSSSDTQYF
TRBJ2-2,TRBV2,CASETRSTGELFF
TRBJ2-1,TRBV12-3/TRBV12-4,CASTTARSSYNEQFF
TRBJ2-7,TRBV18,CASSPPTDVLGEQYF
TRBJ1-2,TRBV24-1,CATSDNRESSGYTF
TRBJ2-1,TRBV4-1,CASSHNIRRGPGLARYNEQFF
TRBJ1-4,TRBV18,CASSPLGQSEPKKLFF
TRBJ2-7,TRBV6-6,CASSTGGFWYEQYF
TRBJ2-7,TRBV12-3/TRBV12-4,CASRNAGTGAYEQYF
TRBJ2-1,TRBV7-3,CASSHATGNEQFF
TRBJ2-7,TRBV11-3,CASSQGTSSFNEQYF
TRBJ1-2,TRBV30,CAWSADNRHSSGYTF
TRBJ1-3,TRBV18,CASSPQASGNTIYF
TRBJ2-7,TRBV5-1,CASSTGRSRHEQYF
TRBJ1-5,TRBV7-3,CASSLGGQENSNQPQHF
TRBJ1-6,TRBV7-2,CASSPDRDSPLHF
TRBJ1-2,TRBV29-1,CSVEFRGGALGYTF
TRBJ2-4,TRBV18,CASSSGTSGSYIQYF
TRBJ2-7,TRBV3-1,CASSQIRDRNEQYF
TRBJ2-3,TRBV7-2,CASRRVSSGEDTQYF
TRBJ1-2,TRBV20-1,CSARSRGPDYGYTF
TRBJ2-7,TRBV12-3/TRBV12-4,CASSRVGGPGEQYF
TRBJ2-1,TRBV4-1,CASSQGLAGGPGEQFF
TRBJ1-6,TRBV28,CASTRGGANSPLHF
TRBJ1-2,TRBV28,CASSFIGAGGYTF
TRBJ2-6,TRBV7-8,CASSLAGTGTSGANVLTF
TRBJ1-1,TRBV6-6,CASSPVRYTEAFF
TRBJ1-1,TRBV7-9,CASSPLQGSTEAFF
TRBJ2-2,TRBV19,CASSTRTGGFTGELFF
TRBJ1-5,TRBV6-2/TRBV6-3,CASSYGGPGNQPQHF
TRBJ2-7,TRBV27,CASSSPTGASYEQYF
TRBJ2-1,TRBV5-1,CASSLGSGNRDEQFF
TRBJ1-2,TRBV3-1,CASSQGAGGYYGYTF
TRBJ1-4,TRBV7-2,CASRGGEKLFF
TRBJ2-5,TRBV20-1,CSARRQETQYF
TRBJ2-1,TRBV7-9,CASSFQRVYNEQFF
TRBJ2-7,TRBV5-6,CASSFQSYEQYF